The rows below give T cell receptor beta chains drawn from one sample of a study of blood T cell repertoires in COVID-19. Profiled with immunoSEQ multiplex PCR; TCRdb holds only in-frame clones, not every one. The repertoire holds approximately 220,000 clones, with around 90% as singletons. Sequenced material: PBMCs or T cells enriched from blood (not recorded which). The receptors come from a woman in her 30s with acute COVID-19. Each CDR3 is given with its conserved first and last residue. The D gene is left open where the match is weak.

DNA: TGTGCCAGCAGTTCCTCAAGTCGGGAAGCTTTCTTT
CDR3: CASSSSSREAFF
V: TRBV27
J: TRBJ1-1
D: -

DNA: TGTGCCAGCAGTTTGGAGGGAAACAATCAGCCCCAGCATTTT
CDR3: CASSLEGNNQPQHF
V: TRBV27
J: TRBJ1-5
D: -

DNA: TGCGCCAGCAGCCAGGGGACAGGAACCTACGAGCAGTACTTC
CDR3: CASSQGTGTYEQYF
V: TRBV4-3
J: TRBJ2-7
D: TRBD1

DNA: TGTGCCAGCAGCCCTACCGACCTGGAGGGCTACACCTTC
CDR3: CASSPTDLEGYTF
V: TRBV7-2
J: TRBJ1-2
D: -

DNA: TGCAGTGCTAGTCCGAACAGCGGGCACGGTTCACCCCTCCACTTT
CDR3: CSASPNSGHGSPLHF
V: TRBV20-1
J: TRBJ1-6
D: -

DNA: TGTGCCAGCAGTTACTCCAGGTCCTTCGCAGATACGCAGTATTTT
CDR3: CASSYSRSFADTQYF
V: TRBV6-5
J: TRBJ2-3
D: -

DNA: TGCAGTGCGAGTAACTATGGCTACACCTTC
CDR3: CSASNYGYTF
V: TRBV20-1
J: TRBJ1-2
D: -

DNA: TGTGCCAGCAGAGCCCCAGCGGGAAGCACAGATACGCAGTATTTT
CDR3: CASRAPAGSTDTQYF
V: TRBV28
J: TRBJ2-3
D: TRBD2

DNA: TGTGCCAGCACCTACGCTATCACCGGGGAGCTGTTTTTT
CDR3: CASTYAITGELFF
V: TRBV5-8
J: TRBJ2-2
D: -

DNA: TGTGCCAGCTCGGGTCGGGGCAATGAGCAGTTCTTC
CDR3: CASSGRGNEQFF
V: TRBV19
J: TRBJ2-1
D: -

DNA: TGTGCCAGCAGTTCGGGACAGGATGTCCAGCCCCAGCATTTT
CDR3: CASSSGQDVQPQHF
V: TRBV6-2/TRBV6-3
J: TRBJ1-5
D: TRBD1